The 7 T cell receptor beta chains given below trace back to one sample, sequenced in a study of cytomegalovirus exposure and HLA in healthy donors (TCRdb year 2017). Library construction relied on the immunoSEQ multiplex PCR assay. For the multiplex PCR, a mixture combining 60 forward primers for TCR Vbeta segments and 13 reverse primers for TCR Jbeta segments was used. TCRdb mirrors the immuneACCESS table, restricted to in-frame sequences. Some clones are absent from its copies; in checked studies, under half trace to an unresolved V gene, and the reason for the others is unknown. Within this sample are 75,000 to 90,000 clones, with 72% of them counted one time only. The ten largest clones represent over 8.5% of the sample. Sequencing was carried out using PBMCs. Receptors originate from a woman between 40 and 50 years old in good health and CMV-seropositive.

This clone was seen once. This chain connects TRBV30 to TRBJ1-2; TRBD1 matches at 9 bases. Germline trimming cut 3 bases from V and 3 bases from J; bases unmatched to any gene: 8. Germline V gene data show CDR1 as GTSNPN and CDR2 as SVGIG (reference sequence). This CDR3 is built from 15 residues. CDR3 DNA sequence: TGTGCCTGGAGCCGACACTGGACAGGGGACTATGGCTACACCTTC. This gives the protein CAWSRHWTGDYGYTF.

The chain combines TRBV29-1 with TRBJ2-2; perhaps TRBD1 as D (6 bases). V lost 6 bases to trimming and J lost 5 bases, with 16 bases between them. The germline CDR1 and CDR2 sequences are SQVTM and ANQGSEA. The length of the CDR3 is 14 residues. The CDR3 spells CSVGTQDLTGELFF. As DNA, the CDR3 is TGCAGCGTCGGGACACAAGATCTAACCGGGGAGCTGTTTTTT.

This clone was counted only a few times. This chain joins TRBV10-3 and TRBJ2-6, with D tentatively TRBD1 (5 bases). Looked up from germline, CDR1 is ENHRY and CDR2 is SYGVKD. V was cut by 3 bases and J by 0 bases, with 9 bases left in between. CDR3 length: 16 amino acids. The CDR3 bases are TGTGCCATCAGTGATGGGGCAAGCTCTGGGGCCAACGTCCTGACTTTC. Its translation: CAISDGASSGANVLTF.

This chain links TRBV7-9 with TRBJ1-4, with TRBD1 matching over 8 bases. V trimming: 11 bases; J trimming: 4 bases; junction bases outside the gene matches: 9. The CDR3 totals 14 residues. Germline CDR1 and CDR2: SEHNR and FQNEAQ (reference sequence). The CDR3 DNA is TGTGCCGGACAAACACAGGGGGGTAATGAAAAACTGTTTTTT. Encoded protein: CAGQTQGGNEKLFF. The full variable domain, with the rest looked up from reference TRBV7-9 and TRBJ1-4, is DTGVSQNPRHKITKRGQNVTFRCDPISEHNRLYWYRQTLGQGPEFLTYFQNEAQLEKSRLLSDRFSAERPKGSFSTLEIQRTEQGDSAMYLCAGQTQGGNEKLFFGSGTQLSVL.

The chain couples TRBV6-4 to TRBJ2-1; no definite D call. Trimming shortened V by 2 bases and J by 4 bases, and 12 bases separated the two germline ends. The germline gives CDR1 MRHNA, CDR2 SNTAGT. The CDR3 runs to 15 residues. The DNA for the CDR3 is TGTGCCAGCAGTGACACCGACAAGGCTTACAATGAGCAGTTCTTC. It is translated as CASSDTDKAYNEQFF.

This clone has more than one count but fewer than ten. The chain employs TRBV5-4 and TRBJ2-3; perhaps TRBD2 as D (5 bases). This CDR3 contains 14 residues. Germline V gene data show CDR1 as SGHNT and CDR2 as YYREEE (reference sequence). V was cut by 5 bases and J by 0 bases, with 10 bases left in between. Written as DNA, the CDR3 is TGTGCCAGCAGAAGCGGCCCTAGCACAGATACGCAGTATTTT. Amino acids: CASRSGPSTDTQYF.

The sample holds a few counts of this clone. DNA for the CDR3: TGCGCCAGCAGCTTGGGAGATGTTGAAAAACTGTTTTTT. Translation: CASSLGDVEKLFF. The V and J genes are TRBV5-1 and TRBJ1-4; D ambiguous. CDR3 length: 13 amino acids. The V and J ends lost 0 bases and 7 bases respectively, with 7 bases between them. Germline CDR1 SGHRS, CDR2 YFSETQ.